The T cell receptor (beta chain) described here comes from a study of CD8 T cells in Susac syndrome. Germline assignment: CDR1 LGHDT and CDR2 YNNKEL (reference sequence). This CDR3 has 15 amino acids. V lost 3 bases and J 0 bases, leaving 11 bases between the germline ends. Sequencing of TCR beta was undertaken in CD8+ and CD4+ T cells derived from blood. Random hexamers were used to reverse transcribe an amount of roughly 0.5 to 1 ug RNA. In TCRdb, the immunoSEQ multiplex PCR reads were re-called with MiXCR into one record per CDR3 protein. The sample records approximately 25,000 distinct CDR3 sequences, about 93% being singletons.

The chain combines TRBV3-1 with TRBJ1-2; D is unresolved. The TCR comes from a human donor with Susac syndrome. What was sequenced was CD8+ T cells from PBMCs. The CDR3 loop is CASSQVGETNYGYTF. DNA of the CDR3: TGTGCCAGCAGCCAGGTCGGAGAAACTAACTATGGCTACACCTTC.